This TCR beta chain was identified in a study of blood T cell repertoires in COVID-19. Across the study: Acute and convalescent COVID-19 samples came from the United States, Italy and Spain. T cells, B-cell-depleted T cells, or PBMCs supplied cDNA or gDNA.

Sequencing used immunoSEQ multiplex PCR; TCRdb keeps in-frame clones, though not all of them. The sample shows just over 350,000 clones, 65% to 90% of them seen only once. Enrolment of Seattle patients took place during active infection, and they were followed longitudinally. Sequenced: peripheral blood. The receptor comes from a woman aged 55-70 years with COVID-19, enrolled during active disease.

The CDR3 DNA sequence: TGTGCCAGCAGCCGGCAGGCGGGAGGGACTGAAGCTTTCTTT. Translated, it gives CASSRQAGGTEAFF. V and J are TRBV6-2 or TRBV6-3 and TRBJ1-1; D gene uncertain. The CDR3 has 14 amino acids. The V end was cut by 6 bases, the J end by 5 bases, with 16 bases between. Germline lookup yields CDR1 MNHEY and CDR2 SVGEGT.